This TCR beta chain was documented in a study of T cell changes during pregnancy in multiple sclerosis. Germline-derived CDR1 and CDR2 are SQVTM and ANQGSEA. This CDR3 is built from 15 residues. V was shortened by 5 bases and J by 3 bases, with 20 bases between the two germline ends. The assay was immunoSEQ multiplex PCR, and TCRdb's table has in-frame clones only and misses some. The sample has about 80,000 clones, about 91% seen once. This TCR was sampled from a female donor with multiple sclerosis, enrolled in a pregnancy study. The source was peripheral blood, collected before pregnancy. The chain recombines TRBV29-1 with TRBJ2-7; perhaps TRBD1 as D (6 bases). CDR3 in amino acids: CSVLPPGESLYEQYF. The CDR3 DNA follows: TGCAGCGTTCTTCCGCCAGGGGAGAGCCTCTACGAGCAGTACTTC.